The text below deals with one T cell receptor beta chain. The antigen this receptor binds is unknown. No much larger clone is present one base from it, and per-base qualities are unavailable. The library was prepared using the immunoSEQ multiplex PCR assay. A mixture of 60 forward primers for TCR Vbeta segments and 13 reverse primers for TCR Jbeta segments was used in the multiplex PCR. The CDR3 region of rearranged TCR beta genes was amplified from genomic DNA by a multiplex PCR assay. The amplified TCR beta libraries were sequenced on the Illumina HiSeq System as 87-base-pair reads. For the original study's pipeline: A later analysis counted some 74 million unique TCR beta chains across the 666 repertoires, and approximately 11 million of these chains were shared by at least two donors. Raw reads were error-corrected and collapsed into unique sequences with a nearest-neighbor algorithm that merged closely related sequences to remove PCR and sequencing errors. V, D and J gene segments were assigned by aligning CDR3 sequences to IMGT reference sequences. For a sequence to be retained, at least a six-nucleotide match to both a V gene segment and a J gene segment was required. Rearrangements were classified as productive when the CDR3 lacked stop codons and remained in frame with V and J, and all other rearrangements were classified as non-productive. Following IMGT convention, CDR3 was defined as the stretch from the second conserved V-encoded cysteine up to the conserved J-encoded phenylalanine. In an earlier analysis of approximately 590 of the donors, sequences lacking an unambiguous match to a single V gene segment were excluded. In an earlier analysis of some 590 of the donors, a V segment was called functional when productive rearrangements were above 56.7%, and segregating when the standard deviation between donors exceeded 5%. A statistical classification framework was developed to diagnose cytomegalovirus status using the catalog of TCR beta chain sequences. A later analysis assigned V and J genes by comparing TCR nucleotide sequences with IMGT/GENE-DB human TR gene sequences. A later analysis assigned CDR3 sequences and most-parsimonious VDJ recombination scenarios with the TCRdist pipeline. A later analysis defined each TCR beta chain by its CDR3 amino acid sequence plus V-gene family, and excluded reads lacking a unique V-gene family. As a way to deal with suspected cross-contamination and a sequencing artifact, a later analysis dropped 500 to 700 nucleotide sequences that were highly shared and had low generation probability. In a later analysis, a clonal expansion index for each public chain was calculated from normalized within-repertoire ranks of inferred template counts. A later analysis computed generation probabilities with a VDJ recombination model fitted to out-of-frame rearrangements, and checked the results against IGoR. In a later analysis, TCR-TCR, TCR-HLA and TCR-CMV co-occurrence was scored with hypergeometric tests, and a repertoire-size bias correction was applied to TCR pairs. To estimate false discovery rates, a later analysis permuted the HLA or CMV assignments 20 times. In a later analysis, co-occurring TCRs were grouped using DBSCAN, and TCRdist sequence similarity was added for clustering within HLA-allele-positive subsets. Co-occurrence clustering excluded repertoires with fewer than 30,000 or more than 120,000 public chains, plus five with anomalous nucleotide sharing. This immuneACCESS table, as held by TCRdb, lists in-frame sequences with V and J called but not all clones. Of the missing ones, under half trace to an unresolved V gene in checked studies; the others have no known cause. The V and J calls and clone size are taken from that table; D and trimming were inferred from the DNA. A total of 100,000 to 150,000 clones appear in this sample, around 72% of them only once. The top ten constitute about 1.5% of the sample.

The cohort consisted of 666 healthy bone marrow donors. Cohort members were all nominally healthy when sampled, although unrecorded immune exposures were likely present. The donor was CMV seronegative and belonged to the group of approximately 320 seronegative cohort members. A peripheral blood sample was provided by each donor, and peripheral blood mononuclear cells were used for TCR beta sequencing. Genomic DNA extraction from the blood cell samples was performed with the Qiagen DNeasy Blood Extraction Kit. The data were obtained in a study of cytomegalovirus exposure and HLA in healthy donors (dated by TCRdb to between 2016 and 2019). With regard to the full study: An earlier analysis of more than 550 of the donors reported 276 Gb of sequence data and about 120 million unique TCR beta sequences obtained from around 180 million T cells. Among the roughly 390 genotyped donors, 81% belonged to the genetic ancestry cluster associated with self-reported Caucasian donors. The number of donors typed differed by locus, with roughly 629-640 for A, B, C, DRB1 and DQB1, around 520 for DQA1, under 610 for DPA1, and around 460 for DPB1. The study profiled the T cell repertoires of around 700 subjects by immunosequencing and related them to cytomegalovirus serostatus. The study aimed to test whether cataloging public T cell receptors could reveal signatures of past pathogen exposure. Donor age, sex, ethnicity and CMV serostatus were compiled alongside the repertoire data. Every repertoire in the discovery cohort had been generated on one and the same sequencing platform. An earlier analysis of fewer than 750 of the donors used high-throughput TCR beta sequencing to judge whether each TCR beta V gene segment behaved as functional or pseudogenic. A later analysis re-examined previously published TCR beta repertoires from around 670 donors and added high-resolution HLA genotyping to investigate patterns of TCR occurrence. Genome-wide SNP genotypes for about 55% of the roughly 670 donors were used in a later genetic analysis, which treated that subset as a discovery cohort. A separate validation cohort of about 110 different subjects was used in addition to the 666-subject first cohort. An early release that covered some 630 HLA-typed donors contained 250 to 350 gigabases of sequencing data and about 93 million unique TCR sequences. In the later analysis, no new phenotypic data were used to find candidate immune exposures; instead, reliance was placed on TCR beta sequences and their occurrence across donors. On average, around 240,000 unique TCR beta nucleotide sequences were sequenced per donor among some 420 genotyped donors of the cohort, with roughly a sixth of those sequences being non-productive. Both class I and class II loci were covered by HLA typing, at four-digit resolution. To predict cytomegalovirus infection status, the study combined high-throughput TCR immunosequencing, statistical association of individual TCRs with disease status, and machine learning. Several DR-DQ haplotypes were treated as single units for association and clustering because of strong linkage in the cohort. The investigation overall reported the following: Cytomegalovirus status was reported to be diagnosed by the classifier with high specificity and sensitivity in both the original and validation cohorts. Because some donors lacked HLA typing at each locus, the association tests relied only on the typed subset. In vitro tests confirmed that a few of the cytomegalovirus-associated TCR beta chains recognize cytomegalovirus antigens. Strong co-occurrence of HLA alleles, especially DR and DQ, made assigning TCR associations to individual alleles difficult. Across donors, most TCR sequences were observed very rarely, whereas some public TCRs were present in many individuals. Because counts were too low, roughly 18 rarely observed V segments, including chromosome 9 orphons, were left out of the earlier analysis of a few hundred of the donors. In this cohort, only TCR beta chains were sequenced, and detectable features were limited by the absence of alpha or paired-chain data. Correlated functional status among segregating V segments might reflect linkage disequilibrium, but an unknown experimental factor could not be ruled out. A later analysis found that TCR association rates varied across HLA loci, with DRB1 alleles showing the most associated TCRs and HLA-C alleles the fewest. The authors suggested that the approach could potentially be generalized to other disease states and immunological phenotypes. A later analysis found that most CMV-associated TCR beta chains appeared HLA-restricted, with HLA associations seemingly driven largely by CMV exposure. The only immune exposure information available for the cohort was CMV serostatus. Compared with equally common non-associated chains, HLA-associated TCR beta chains in a later analysis were more clonally expanded and had lower generation probabilities. Specific HLA alleles were associated with 18,000 or so TCR beta sequences at a false discovery rate of 0.05 in a later analysis. A later analysis reported that several top co-occurrence clusters appeared linked to parvovirus B19, influenza, CMV and Epstein-Barr virus. A further reported finding was that TCR beta sequences accurately predicted the HLA-A and HLA-B alleles for most subjects in the first cohort. A later genetic analysis reported fewer N-insertions in productive TCRs among donors in an Asian-associated ancestry cluster than the roughly 700-donor mean. Broadly in line with IMGT annotations, most TCR beta V segments showed up in productive rearrangements about 90% or about 30% of the time in an earlier analysis of several hundred of the donors. Roughly uniform sequencing depth across donors was assumed in presence/absence analyses, although this assumption may not hold. An association between a missense DCLRE1C variant and V-gene and J-gene trimming of TCR beta chains was found in a later genetic analysis and replicated in an independent cohort. A cluster of highly shared sequence variants was judged likely to be a technical artifact of the sequencing pipeline. The study listed approximately 160 TCR beta chains as associated with cytomegalovirus.

Sequenced: PBMCs. The clonotype originates from a woman aged 18-29 years in good health and CMV-seronegative.

Read as DNA, the sequence is TGTGCCAGCAGGGGGACTAGCGGGGGCAACATTCAGTACTTC. Translated, it gives CASRGTSGGNIQYF. Rearrangement joined TRBV6-5 to TRBJ2-4, and 14 bases in between align with TRBD2. V is pruned by 6 bases and J by 7 bases, leaving 2 bases of the junction without a gene match. The CDR3 measures 14 amino acids from cysteine to phenylalanine. Only the CDR3 portion is preserved as DNA: 42 bases, with reading frame beginning at the first base. CDR1 and CDR2 are drawn from the germline V gene: MNHEY, SVGAGI.